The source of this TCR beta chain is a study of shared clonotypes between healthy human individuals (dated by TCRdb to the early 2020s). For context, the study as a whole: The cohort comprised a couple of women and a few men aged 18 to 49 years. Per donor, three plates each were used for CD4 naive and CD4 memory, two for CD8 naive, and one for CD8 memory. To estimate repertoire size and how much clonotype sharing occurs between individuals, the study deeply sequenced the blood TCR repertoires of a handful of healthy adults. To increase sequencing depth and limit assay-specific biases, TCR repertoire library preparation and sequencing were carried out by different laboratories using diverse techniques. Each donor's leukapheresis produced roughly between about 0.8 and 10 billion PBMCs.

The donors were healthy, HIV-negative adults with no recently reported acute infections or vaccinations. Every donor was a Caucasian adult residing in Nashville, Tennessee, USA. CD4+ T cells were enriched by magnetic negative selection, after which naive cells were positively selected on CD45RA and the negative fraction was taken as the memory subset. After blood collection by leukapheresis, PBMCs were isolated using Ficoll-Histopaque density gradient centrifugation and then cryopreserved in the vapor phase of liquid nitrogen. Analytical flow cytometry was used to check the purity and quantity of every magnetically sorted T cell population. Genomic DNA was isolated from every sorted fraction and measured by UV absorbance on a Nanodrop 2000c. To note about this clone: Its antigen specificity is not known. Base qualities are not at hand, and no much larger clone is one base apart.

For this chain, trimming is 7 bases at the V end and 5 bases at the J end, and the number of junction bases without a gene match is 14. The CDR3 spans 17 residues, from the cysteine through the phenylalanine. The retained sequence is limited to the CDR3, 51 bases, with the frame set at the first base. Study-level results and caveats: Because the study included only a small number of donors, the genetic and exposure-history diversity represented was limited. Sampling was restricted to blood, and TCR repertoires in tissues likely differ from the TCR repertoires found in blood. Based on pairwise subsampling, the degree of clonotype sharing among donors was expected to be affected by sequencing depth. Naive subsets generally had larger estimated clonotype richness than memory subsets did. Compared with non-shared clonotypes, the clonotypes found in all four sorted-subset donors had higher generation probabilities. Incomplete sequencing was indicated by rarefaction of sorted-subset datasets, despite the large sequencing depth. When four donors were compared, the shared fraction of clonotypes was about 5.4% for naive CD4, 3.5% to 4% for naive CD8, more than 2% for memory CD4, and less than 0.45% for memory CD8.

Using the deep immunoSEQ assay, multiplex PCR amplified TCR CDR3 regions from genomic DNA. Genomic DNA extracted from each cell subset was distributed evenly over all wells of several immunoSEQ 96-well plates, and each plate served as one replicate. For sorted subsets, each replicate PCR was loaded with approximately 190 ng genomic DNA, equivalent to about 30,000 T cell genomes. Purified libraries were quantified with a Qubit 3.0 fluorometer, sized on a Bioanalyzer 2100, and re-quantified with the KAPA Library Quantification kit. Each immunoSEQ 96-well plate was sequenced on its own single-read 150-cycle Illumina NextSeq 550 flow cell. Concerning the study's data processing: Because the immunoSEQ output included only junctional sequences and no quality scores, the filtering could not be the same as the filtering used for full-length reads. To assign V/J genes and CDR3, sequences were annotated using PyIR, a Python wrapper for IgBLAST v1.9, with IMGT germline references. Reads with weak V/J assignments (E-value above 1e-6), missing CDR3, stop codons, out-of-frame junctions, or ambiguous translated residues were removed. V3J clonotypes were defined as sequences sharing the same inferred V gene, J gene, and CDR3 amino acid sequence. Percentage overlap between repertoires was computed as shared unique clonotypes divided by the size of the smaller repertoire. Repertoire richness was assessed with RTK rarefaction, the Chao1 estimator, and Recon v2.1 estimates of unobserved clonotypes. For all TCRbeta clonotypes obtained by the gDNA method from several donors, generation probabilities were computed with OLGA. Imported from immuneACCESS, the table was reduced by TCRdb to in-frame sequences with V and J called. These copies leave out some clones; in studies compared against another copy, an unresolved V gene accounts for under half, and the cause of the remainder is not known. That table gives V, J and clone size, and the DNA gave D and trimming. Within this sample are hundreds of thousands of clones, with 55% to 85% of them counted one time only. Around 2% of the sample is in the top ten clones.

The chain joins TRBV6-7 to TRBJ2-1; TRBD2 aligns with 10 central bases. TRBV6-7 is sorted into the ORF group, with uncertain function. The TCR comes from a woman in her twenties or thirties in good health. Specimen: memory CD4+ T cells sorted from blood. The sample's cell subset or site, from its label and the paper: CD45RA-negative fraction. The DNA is TGTGCCAGCATTGCTAGCGGGAGAAAAAGATCGGACAATGAGCAGTTCTTC. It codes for CASIASGRKRSDNEQFF.